There are many counts of the clone carrying this T cell receptor beta chain. Its matching antigen is unknown. These data belong to a study of T cell repertoires in cytomegalovirus infection. Whole-study context: Shared public TCR beta signatures pointed to both CMV infection and a matching HLA type.

This CDR3 is built from 16 residues. Germline V gene sequence: CDR1 SEHNR, CDR2 FQNEAQ (reference sequence). The ends were cut back, 0 bases at V and 8 bases at J, with 16 bases in the middle. In TCRdb, the reads were re-called with MiXCR into one record per CDR3 protein. Among roughly 230,000 distinct CDR3 sequences, over 15% were seen once, and the ten largest hold roughly 45%. Study outcomes and limitations: Cumulative public TCR beta family frequency identified carriers of CMV plus the relevant HLA. HLA-C-restricted CMV-specific TCR beta clonotypes prevailed in the ex vivo response.

The receptor was derived from a human donor in good health (CMV status not recorded). Some clones in this sample may be carry-over from other donors' samples. What was sequenced was CD8+ T cells from PBMCs. The chain combines TRBV7-9 with TRBJ2-2; weak D call: TRBD2 (6 bases). As DNA, the CDR3 is TGTGCCAGCAGCTTAGCGCTGGGACTTCCTGCTGGGGAGCTGTTTTTT. Its translation: CASSLALGLPAGELFF. Complete variable domain (other parts from reference TRBV7-9 and TRBJ2-2): DTGVSQNPRHKITKRGQNVTFRCDPISEHNRLYWYRQTLGQGPEFLTYFQNEAQLEKSRLLSDRFSAERPKGSFSTLEIQRTEQGDSAMYLCASSLALGLPAGELFFGEGSRLTVL.